Given below is one T cell receptor (beta chain) in context. This clone's antigen is unknown. The input lacks base qualities; no much larger clone sits a single base away. The sample originates from a study of blood T cell repertoires in COVID-19 (TCRdb year 2020). About the full investigation: The collaborator samples originated in the United States, Italy and Spain and spanned the acute and convalescent phases of COVID-19. The prospective study material was composed of cDNA or gDNA derived from T cells, B-cell-depleted T cells, or PBMCs. Subjects who had been exposed to COVID-19, were actively infected with it, or had recovered from it provided the deeply sampled blood TCRbeta repertoires that made up the dataset. The repertoires were released in a freely available public database intended as a resource for research on the immune response to SARS-CoV-2. Samples were obtained from the ongoing ImmuneRACE study (first 160 participants) and from over 1,000 subjects provided by 6 global collaborators. A de-identified subject ID, COVID-19 status, age in years and sex were almost always included in the sample metadata. Where available, HLA class I and class II types were taken from metadata supplied by the sample provider and were not determined by assay-based typing. General findings and caveats noted by the study authors: The quantity of clinical and demographic metadata differed by source and by participant and was supplied without curation.

TCRbeta CDR3 regions were amplified from genomic DNA by means of the immunoSEQ Assay, a bias-controlled multiplex PCR. Per the original workflow: Nucleated cell counts per sample were estimated from amplification of reference gene primers within the assay. Sequence reads were collapsed and filtered to measure the absolute abundance of every unique TCRbeta CDR3 rearrangement. For each sample, productive Simpson clonality was calculated as the square root of Simpson's diversity index over productive rearrangements. TCRdb took over this immuneACCESS table, retaining in-frame rearrangements with V and J assigned. Such tables are incomplete; in checked studies, under half of the missing clones stem from an unresolved V gene, and the remainder is unexplained. V and J calls and clone size are given by that table; D and trimming were obtained from the DNA. In this sample the table shows roughly 250,000 clones, approximately 87% of which occur a single time. The ten largest clones capture approximately 2.3% of the sample.

Whole blood was collected in K2EDTA tubes by collaborating institutions according to the institutions' own protocols. Collaborator samples were shipped for TCRbeta analysis as frozen whole blood, isolated PBMCs, or DNA extracted from either sample type. The clonotype was recovered from a woman in her forties or fifties with acute or convalescent COVID-19. Material: peripheral blood.

CDR3 reads: CASSNHRNTEAFF. The sequenced DNA: TGTGCCAGCAGCAACCACAGGAACACTGAAGCTTTCTTT. The V and J genes are TRBV6-6 and TRBJ1-1; the D gene lacks a confident call. CDR1 and CDR2 were assigned from the germline V gene (reference sequence) as MNHNY and SVGAGI. Trimming costs V 6 bases and J 1 base, and their ends lie 9 bases apart. The CDR3 contains 13 residues, cysteine and phenylalanine counted. Just the 39-base CDR3 DNA is kept, in frame starting at base 1.